This T cell receptor beta chain comes out of a study of blood T cell repertoires in COVID-19. In the original analysis: Counts of nucleated cells, estimated from reference gene primer amplification, were obtained. The data were produced by immunoSEQ multiplex PCR, yet TCRdb's version contains in-frame clones alone and is incomplete. V and J calls and clone size are given by that table; D and trimming were obtained from the DNA. This sample has about 210,000 clones, with roughly four fifths found just once. This clone was seen a handful of times. V lost 7 bases and J lost 7, with 10 bases in between. Germline loops: CDR1 LNHDA, CDR2 SQIVND (reference sequence). The CDR3 extends over 11 amino acids.

The receptor's source is an elderly woman with COVID-19, enrolled during active disease. This chain uses TRBV19 with TRBJ1-2, with unresolved D. Sequencing input: peripheral blood. Here the CDR3 reads CASKSGFGYTF. CDR3 nucleotide sequence: TGTGCCAGTAAATCGGGTTTTGGCTACACCTTC.